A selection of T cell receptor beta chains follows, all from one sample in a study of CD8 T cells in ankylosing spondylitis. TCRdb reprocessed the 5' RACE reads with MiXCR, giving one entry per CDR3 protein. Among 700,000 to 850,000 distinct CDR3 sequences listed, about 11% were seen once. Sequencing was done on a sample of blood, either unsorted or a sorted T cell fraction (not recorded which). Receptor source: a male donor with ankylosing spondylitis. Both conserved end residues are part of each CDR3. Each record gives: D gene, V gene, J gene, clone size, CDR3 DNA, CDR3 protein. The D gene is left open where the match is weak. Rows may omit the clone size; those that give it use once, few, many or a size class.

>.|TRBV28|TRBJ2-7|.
TGTGCCAGCAGTTCCCCTTTCGGGCAGATCTCCTACGAGCAGTACTTC
CASSSPFGQISYEQYF
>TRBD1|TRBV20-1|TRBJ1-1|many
TGCAGCGCTCCGGGACAGTTGAACACTGAAGCTTTCTTT
CSAPGQLNTEAFF
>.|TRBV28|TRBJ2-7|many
TGTGCCAGCAGTTTAGCCGGCCCGGACCCCTACGAGCAGTACTTC
CASSLAGPDPYEQYF
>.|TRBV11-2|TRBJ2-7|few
TGTGCCAGCAGCTTAGGAGTGGGTAGCGTATTCTTCTCCTACGAGCAGTACTTC
CASSLGVGSVFFSYEQYF
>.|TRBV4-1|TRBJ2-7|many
TGCGCCAGCAGCCCCACGAGGCAGCTATTTACCTACGAGCAGTACTTC
CASSPTRQLFTYEQYF
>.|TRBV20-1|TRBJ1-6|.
TGCAGTGCTAGAGATCATTGGCAGGGGAATTCACCCCTCCACTTT
CSARDHWQGNSPLHF
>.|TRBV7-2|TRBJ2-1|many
TGTGCCAGCAGCTTTATCCGGAACTCCTACAATGAGCAGTTCTTC
CASSFIRNSYNEQFF
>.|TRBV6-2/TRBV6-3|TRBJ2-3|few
TGTGCCAGCAGCCGCCGGGACCCAGGAACAGATACGCAGTATTTT
CASSRRDPGTDTQYF
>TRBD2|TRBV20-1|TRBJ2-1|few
TGCAGTGCTAGTCCCATCCCTCTAGCGGGAGCTGAAAATGAGCAGTTCTTC
CSASPIPLAGAENEQFF
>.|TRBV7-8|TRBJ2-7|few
TGTGCCAGCAGCTTAGTCGTTGGGGCCTCCTACGAGCAGTACTTC
CASSLVVGASYEQYF
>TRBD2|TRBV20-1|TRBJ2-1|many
TGCAGTGCTAGTCCTTTAAGGACTAGCGGGAGTAATGAGCAGTTCTTC
CSASPLRTSGSNEQFF
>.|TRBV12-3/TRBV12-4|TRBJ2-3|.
TGTGCCAGCAGTTCCCCTTCCGGGTCTTGGGCAGATACGCAGTATTTT
CASSSPSGSWADTQYF
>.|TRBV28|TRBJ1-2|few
TGTGCCAGCACCATTACAGCGGATACATATGGCTACACCTTC
CASTITADTYGYTF
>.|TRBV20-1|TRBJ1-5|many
TGCAGTGCTCGCCAGGGAGACCTCCCCCAGCATTTT
CSARQGDLPQHF
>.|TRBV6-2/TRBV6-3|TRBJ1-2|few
TGTGCCAGCAGCTACACGCGCTTTCCGGAACATGGCTACACCTTC
CASSYTRFPEHGYTF
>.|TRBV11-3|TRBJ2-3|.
TGTGCCAGCAGCTTCGGACACCGCACAGATACGCAGTATTTT
CASSFGHRTDTQYF
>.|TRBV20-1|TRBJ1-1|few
TGCAGTGCTAGAGAGGCTCAATGGGGTCGGAACACTGAAGCTTTCTTT
CSAREAQWGRNTEAFF
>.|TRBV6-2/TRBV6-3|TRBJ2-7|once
TGTGCCAGCAGTTACTCCCGCGCGGTCCCGACCTACGAGCAGTACTTC
CASSYSRAVPTYEQYF
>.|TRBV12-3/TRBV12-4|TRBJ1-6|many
TGTGCCAGCAGTTTAGCGCGGGAGACACCCCTCCACTTT
CASSLARETPLHF
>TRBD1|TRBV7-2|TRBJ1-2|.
TGTGCCAGCAGCTCAACCAGACAGGGAAACTATGGCTACACCTTC
CASSSTRQGNYGYTF
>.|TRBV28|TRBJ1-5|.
TGTGCCAGCAGTACCCCCCCACGGGGTGAGGGCAATCAGCCCCAGCATTTT
CASSTPPRGEGNQPQHF
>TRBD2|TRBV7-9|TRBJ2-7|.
TGTGCCAGCAGCTCCGGACTAGCGGGAGCGAGCGAGCAGTACTTC
CASSSGLAGASEQYF
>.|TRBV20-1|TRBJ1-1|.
TGCAGTGCTAGAGATCCGGGGCGAGGTAACACTGAAGCTTTCTTT
CSARDPGRGNTEAFF
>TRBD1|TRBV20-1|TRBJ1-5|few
TGCAGTGCGAACCCCGGACAGGAGAATCAGCCCCAGCATTTT
CSANPGQENQPQHF
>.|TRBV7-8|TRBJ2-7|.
TGTGCCAGCAGCTTAAACAGGCAATACGAGCAGTACTTC
CASSLNRQYEQYF
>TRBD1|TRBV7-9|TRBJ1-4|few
TGTGCCAGCAGCCACGCAGGACAGGGAAGAGGAAAACTGTTTTTT
CASSHAGQGRGKLFF
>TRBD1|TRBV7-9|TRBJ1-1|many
TGTGCCACTGGGACCGGGACAGCAGCTTTCTTT
CATGTGTAAFF
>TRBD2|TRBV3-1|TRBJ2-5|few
TGTGCCAGCAGCCAGGGCGTGGGAGGGACGGAGACCCAGTACTTC
CASSQGVGGTETQYF
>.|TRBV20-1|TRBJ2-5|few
TGCAGTGCTTATTCCGGAGAGACCCAGTACTTC
CSAYSGETQYF
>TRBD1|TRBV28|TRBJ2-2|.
TGTGCCAGCAGTTTAATTAGGACAGGGGTTGATCCCGGGGAGCTGTTTTTT
CASSLIRTGVDPGELFF
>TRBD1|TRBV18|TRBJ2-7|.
TGTGCCAGCTCACTCCAGGACAGGGGAGAGCAGTACTTC
CASSLQDRGEQYF
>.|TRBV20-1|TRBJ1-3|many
TGCAGTGCCGAGAGGAGTAGAAGGAACACCATATATTTT
CSAERSRRNTIYF
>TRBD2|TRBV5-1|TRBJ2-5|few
TGCGCCAGCAGCGTTACTAGCGGGGCCCAAGGGGAGACCCAGTACTTC
CASSVTSGAQGETQYF
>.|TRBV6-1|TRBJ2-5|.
TGTGCCAGCCAGACAGCGTACCCCCCAAGATCCCAGTACTTC
CASQTAYPPRSQYF
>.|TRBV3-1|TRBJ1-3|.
TGTGCCAGCCGCCGGGCCGCCGATGGAAACACCATATATTTT
CASRRAADGNTIYF